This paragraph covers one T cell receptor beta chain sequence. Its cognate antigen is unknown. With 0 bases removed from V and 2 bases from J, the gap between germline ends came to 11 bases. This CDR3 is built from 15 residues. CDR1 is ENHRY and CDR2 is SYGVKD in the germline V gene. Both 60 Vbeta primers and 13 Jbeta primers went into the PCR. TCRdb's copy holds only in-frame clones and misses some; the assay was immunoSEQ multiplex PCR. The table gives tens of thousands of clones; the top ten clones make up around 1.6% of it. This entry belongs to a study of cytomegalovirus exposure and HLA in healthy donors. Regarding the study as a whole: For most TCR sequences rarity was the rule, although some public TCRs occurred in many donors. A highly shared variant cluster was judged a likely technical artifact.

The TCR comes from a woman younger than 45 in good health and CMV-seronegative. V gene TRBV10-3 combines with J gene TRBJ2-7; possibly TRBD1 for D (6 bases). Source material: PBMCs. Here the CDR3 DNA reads TGTGCCATCAGTGAGTCGGGGGCTAGGACCTACGAGCAGTACTTC. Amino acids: CAISESGARTYEQYF.